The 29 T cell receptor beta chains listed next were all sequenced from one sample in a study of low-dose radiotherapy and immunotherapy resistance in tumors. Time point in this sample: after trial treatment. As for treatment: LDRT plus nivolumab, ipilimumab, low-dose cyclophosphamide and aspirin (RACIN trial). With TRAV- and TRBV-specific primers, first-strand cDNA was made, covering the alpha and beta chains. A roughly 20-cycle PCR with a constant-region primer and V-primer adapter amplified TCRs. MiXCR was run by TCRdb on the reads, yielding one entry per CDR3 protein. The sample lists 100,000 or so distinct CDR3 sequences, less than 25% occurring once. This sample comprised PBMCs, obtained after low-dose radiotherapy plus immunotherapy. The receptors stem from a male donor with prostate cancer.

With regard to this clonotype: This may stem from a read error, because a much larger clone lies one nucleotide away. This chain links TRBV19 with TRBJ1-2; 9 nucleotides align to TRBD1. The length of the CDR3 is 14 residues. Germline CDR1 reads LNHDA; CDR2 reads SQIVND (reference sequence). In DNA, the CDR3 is TGTGCCGGTAGTACGGGACAGGGCGGATATGGCTACACCTTC. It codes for CAGSTGQGGYGYTF.

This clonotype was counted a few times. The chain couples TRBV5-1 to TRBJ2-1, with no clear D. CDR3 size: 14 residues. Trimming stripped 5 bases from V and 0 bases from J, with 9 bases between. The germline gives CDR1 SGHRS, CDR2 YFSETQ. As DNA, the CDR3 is TGCGCCAGCAGTATCGAGAGCTCCTACAATGAGCAGTTCTTC. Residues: CASSIESSYNEQFF.

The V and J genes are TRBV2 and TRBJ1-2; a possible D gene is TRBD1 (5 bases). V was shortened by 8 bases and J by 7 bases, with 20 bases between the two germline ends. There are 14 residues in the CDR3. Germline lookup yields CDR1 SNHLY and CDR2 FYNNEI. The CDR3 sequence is CASSPPFAGVGYTF. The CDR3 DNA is TGTGCCAGCTCACCACCCTTTGCGGGGGTTGGCTACACCTTC.

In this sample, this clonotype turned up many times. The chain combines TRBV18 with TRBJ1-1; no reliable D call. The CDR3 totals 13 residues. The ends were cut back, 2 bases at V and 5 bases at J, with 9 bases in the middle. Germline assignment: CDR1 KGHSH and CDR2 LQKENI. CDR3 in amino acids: CASSPSQTTEAFF. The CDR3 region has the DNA TGTGCCAGCTCACCATCCCAGACGACTGAAGCTTTCTTT.

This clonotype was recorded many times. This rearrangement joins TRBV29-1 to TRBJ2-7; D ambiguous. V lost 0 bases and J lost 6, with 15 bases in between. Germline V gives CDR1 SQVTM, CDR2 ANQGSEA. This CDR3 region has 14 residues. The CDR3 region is CSVEDHRSSSEQYF. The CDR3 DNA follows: TGCAGCGTTGAAGATCATCGTTCCTCATCCGAGCAGTACTTC.

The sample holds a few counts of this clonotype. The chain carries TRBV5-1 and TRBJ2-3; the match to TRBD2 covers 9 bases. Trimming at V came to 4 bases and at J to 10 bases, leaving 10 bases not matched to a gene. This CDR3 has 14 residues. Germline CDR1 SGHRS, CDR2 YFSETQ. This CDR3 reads CASSPGLAEGAQYF. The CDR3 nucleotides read TGCGCCAGCAGCCCGGGACTAGCTGAGGGCGCGCAGTATTTT.

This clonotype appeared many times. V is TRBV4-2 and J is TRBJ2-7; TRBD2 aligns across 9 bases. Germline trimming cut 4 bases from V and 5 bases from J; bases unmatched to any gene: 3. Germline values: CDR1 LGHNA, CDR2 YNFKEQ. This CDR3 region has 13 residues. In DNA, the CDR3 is TGTGCCAGCAGCCCTAGCGGGGTCGACGAGCAGTACTTC. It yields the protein CASSPSGVDEQYF.

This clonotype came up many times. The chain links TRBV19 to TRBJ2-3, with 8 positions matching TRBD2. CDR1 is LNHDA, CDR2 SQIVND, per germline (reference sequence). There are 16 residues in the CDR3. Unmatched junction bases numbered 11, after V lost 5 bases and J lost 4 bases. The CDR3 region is CASSPSSRGAPDTQYF. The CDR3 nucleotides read TGTGCCAGTAGTCCCTCTTCGCGGGGGGCCCCAGATACGCAGTATTTT.

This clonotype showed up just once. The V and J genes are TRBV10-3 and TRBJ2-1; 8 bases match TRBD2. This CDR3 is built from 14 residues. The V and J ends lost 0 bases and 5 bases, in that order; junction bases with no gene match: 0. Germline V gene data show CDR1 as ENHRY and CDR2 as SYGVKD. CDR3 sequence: CAISESRGDNEQFF. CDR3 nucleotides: TGTGCCATCAGTGAGTCGCGGGGGGACAATGAGCAGTTCTTC.

For the CDR3, the DNA is TGTGCCAGCAGCCGGCTGGGGAATGAGCAGTTCTTC. Residues: CASSRLGNEQFF. The chain employs TRBV11-2 and TRBJ2-1, with D hard to call. CDR3 length equals 12 residues. The germline gives CDR1 SGHAT, CDR2 FQNNGV. The ends were cut back, 5 bases at V and 7 bases at J, with 9 bases in the middle.

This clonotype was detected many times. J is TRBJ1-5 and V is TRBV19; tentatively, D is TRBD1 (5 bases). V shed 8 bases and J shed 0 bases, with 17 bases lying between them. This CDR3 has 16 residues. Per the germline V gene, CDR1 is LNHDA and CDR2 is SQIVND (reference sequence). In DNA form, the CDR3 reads TGTGCCAGTTCGGAAAGGCGAGGGGATAGCAATCAGCCCCAGCATTTT. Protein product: CASSERRGDSNQPQHF.

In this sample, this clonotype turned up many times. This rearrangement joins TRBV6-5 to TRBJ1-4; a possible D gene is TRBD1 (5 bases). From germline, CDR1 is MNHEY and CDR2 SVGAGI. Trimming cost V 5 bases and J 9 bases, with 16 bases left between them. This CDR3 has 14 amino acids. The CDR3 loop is CASSPGLSLQKLFF. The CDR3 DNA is TGTGCCAGCAGTCCGGGACTGAGTTTGCAAAAACTGTTTTTT.

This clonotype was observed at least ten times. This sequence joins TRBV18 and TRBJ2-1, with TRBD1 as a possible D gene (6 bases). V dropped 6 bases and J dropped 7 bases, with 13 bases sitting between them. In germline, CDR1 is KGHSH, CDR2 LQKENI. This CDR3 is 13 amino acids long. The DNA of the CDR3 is TGTGCCAGCTCGGCTCTAGGGGGTAATGAGCAGTTCTTC. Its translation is CASSALGGNEQFF.

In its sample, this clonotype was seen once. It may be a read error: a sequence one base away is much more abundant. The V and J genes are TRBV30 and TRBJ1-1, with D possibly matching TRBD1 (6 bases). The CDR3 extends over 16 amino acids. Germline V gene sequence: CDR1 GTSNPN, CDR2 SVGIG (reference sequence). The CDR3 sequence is CASSILGGLRNTKAFF. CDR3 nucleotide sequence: TGTGCCTCTTCAATCCTAGGGGGATTAAGGAACACTAAAGCTTTCTTT. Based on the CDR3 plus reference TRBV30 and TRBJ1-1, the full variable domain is SQTIHQWPATLVQPVGSPLSLECTVEGTSNPNLYWYRQAAGRGLQLLFYSVGIGQISSEVPQNLSASRPQDRQFILSSKKLLLSDSGFYLCASSILGGLRNTKAFFGQGTRLTVV.

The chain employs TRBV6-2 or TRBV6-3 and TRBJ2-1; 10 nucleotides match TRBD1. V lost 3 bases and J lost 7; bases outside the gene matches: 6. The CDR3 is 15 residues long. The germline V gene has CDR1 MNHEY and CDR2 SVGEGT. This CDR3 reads CASSYWTGGGNEQFF. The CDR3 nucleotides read TGTGCCAGCAGTTATTGGACAGGGGGAGGAAATGAGCAGTTCTTC.

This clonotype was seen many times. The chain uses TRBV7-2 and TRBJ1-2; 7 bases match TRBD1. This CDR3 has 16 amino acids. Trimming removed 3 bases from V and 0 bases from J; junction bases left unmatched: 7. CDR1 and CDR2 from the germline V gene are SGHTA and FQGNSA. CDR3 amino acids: CASSFDRAVANYGYTF. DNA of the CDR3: TGTGCCAGCAGCTTTGACAGGGCCGTAGCTAACTATGGCTACACCTTC. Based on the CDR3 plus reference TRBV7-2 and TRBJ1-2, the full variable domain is GAGVSQSPSNKVTEKGKDVELRCDPISGHTALYWYRQSLGQGLEFLIYFQGNSAPDKSGLPSDRFSAERTGGSVSTLTIQRTQQEDSAVYLCASSFDRAVANYGYTFGSGTRLTVV.

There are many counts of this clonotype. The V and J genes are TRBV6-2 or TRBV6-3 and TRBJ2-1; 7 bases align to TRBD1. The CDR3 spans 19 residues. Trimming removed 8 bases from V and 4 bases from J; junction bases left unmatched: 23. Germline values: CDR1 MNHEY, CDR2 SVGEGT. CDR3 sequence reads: CASGPTGSLLTSQYNEQFF. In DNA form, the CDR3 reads TGTGCCAGCGGCCCGACAGGGTCCCTCTTGACCTCTCAGTACAATGAGCAGTTCTTC.

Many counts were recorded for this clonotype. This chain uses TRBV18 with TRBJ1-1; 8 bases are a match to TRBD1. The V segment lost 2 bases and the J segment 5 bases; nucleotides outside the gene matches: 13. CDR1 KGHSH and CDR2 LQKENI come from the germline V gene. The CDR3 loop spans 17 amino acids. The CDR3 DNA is TGTGCCAGCTCACCAAAAGGTCGCAGGGGGCCGGTAACTGAAGCTTTCTTT. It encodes CASSPKGRRGPVTEAFF.

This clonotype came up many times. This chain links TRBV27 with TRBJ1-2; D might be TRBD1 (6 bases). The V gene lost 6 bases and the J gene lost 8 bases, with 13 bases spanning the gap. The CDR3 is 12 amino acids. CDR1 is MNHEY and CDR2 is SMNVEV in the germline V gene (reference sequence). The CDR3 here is CASSNRVEGYTF. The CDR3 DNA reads TGTGCCAGCAGCAACAGGGTAGAAGGCTACACCTTC.

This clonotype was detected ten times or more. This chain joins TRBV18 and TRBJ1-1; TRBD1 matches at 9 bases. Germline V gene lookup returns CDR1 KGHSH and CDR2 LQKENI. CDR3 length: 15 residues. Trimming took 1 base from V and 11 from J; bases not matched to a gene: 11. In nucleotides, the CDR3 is TGTGCCAGCTCACCACAACAACGGGGACAGGGCGTTGCTTTCTTT. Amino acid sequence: CASSPQQRGQGVAFF. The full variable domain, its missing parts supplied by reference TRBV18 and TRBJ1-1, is NAGVMQNPRHLVRRRGQEARLRCSPMKGHSHVYWYRQLPEEGLKFMVYLQKENIIDESGMPKERFSAEFPKEGPSILRIQQVVRGDSAAYFCASSPQQRGQGVAFFGQGTRLTVV.

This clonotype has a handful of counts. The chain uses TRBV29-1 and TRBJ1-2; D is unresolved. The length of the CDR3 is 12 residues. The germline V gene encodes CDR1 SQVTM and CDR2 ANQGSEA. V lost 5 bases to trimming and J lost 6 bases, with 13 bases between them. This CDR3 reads CSVSLNSDGYTF. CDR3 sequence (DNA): TGCAGCGTTTCCCTCAATTCGGATGGCTACACCTTC.

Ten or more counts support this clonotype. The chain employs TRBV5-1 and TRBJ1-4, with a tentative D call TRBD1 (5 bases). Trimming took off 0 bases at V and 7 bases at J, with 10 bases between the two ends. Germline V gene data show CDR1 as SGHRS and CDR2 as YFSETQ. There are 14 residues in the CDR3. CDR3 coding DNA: TGCGCCAGCAGCTTGGGAAGGGGATCTGAAAAACTGTTTTTT. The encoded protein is CASSLGRGSEKLFF.

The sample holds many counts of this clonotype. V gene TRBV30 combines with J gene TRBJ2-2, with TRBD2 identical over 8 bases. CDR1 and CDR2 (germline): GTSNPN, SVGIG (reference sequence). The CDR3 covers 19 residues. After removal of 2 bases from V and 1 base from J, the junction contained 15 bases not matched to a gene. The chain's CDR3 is CAWSTRGYPSGRNTGELFF. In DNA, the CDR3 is TGTGCCTGGAGTACCCGCGGGTACCCTAGCGGGCGGAACACCGGGGAGCTGTTTTTT. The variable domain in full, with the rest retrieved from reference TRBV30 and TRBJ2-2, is SQTIHQWPATLVQPVGSPLSLECTVEGTSNPNLYWYRQAAGRGLQLLFYSVGIGQISSEVPQNLSASRPQDRQFILSSKKLLLSDSGFYLCAWSTRGYPSGRNTGELFFGEGSRLTVL.

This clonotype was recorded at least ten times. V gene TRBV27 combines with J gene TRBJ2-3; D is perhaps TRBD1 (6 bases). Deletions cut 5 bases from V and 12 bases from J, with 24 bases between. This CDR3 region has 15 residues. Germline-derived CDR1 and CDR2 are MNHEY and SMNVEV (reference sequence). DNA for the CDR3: TGTGCCAGCAGTCCCCGGGACATAGGATATCCCTTCCAGTATTTT. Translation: CASSPRDIGYPFQYF.

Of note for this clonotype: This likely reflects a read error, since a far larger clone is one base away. CDR3 region: CASSYSRGTSVNTGELFF. The CDR3 bases are TGTGCCAGCAGTTACTCGAGAGGGACTAGCGTGAACACCGGGGAGCTGTTTTTT. V gene TRBV13 combines with J gene TRBJ2-2; 10 nucleotides agree with TRBD2. Germline V lookup: CDR1 PRHDT, CDR2 FYEKMQ (reference sequence). V lost 6 bases and J lost 1; bases outside the gene matches: 11. This CDR3 comprises 18 residues.

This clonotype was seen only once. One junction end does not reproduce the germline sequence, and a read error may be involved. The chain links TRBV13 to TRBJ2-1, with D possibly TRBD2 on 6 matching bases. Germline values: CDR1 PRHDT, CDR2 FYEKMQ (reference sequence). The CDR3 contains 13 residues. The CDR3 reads CASSGDSNNEQFF. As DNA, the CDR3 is TGTGCCAGCAGCGGGGACTCCAACAATGAGCAGTTCTTC.

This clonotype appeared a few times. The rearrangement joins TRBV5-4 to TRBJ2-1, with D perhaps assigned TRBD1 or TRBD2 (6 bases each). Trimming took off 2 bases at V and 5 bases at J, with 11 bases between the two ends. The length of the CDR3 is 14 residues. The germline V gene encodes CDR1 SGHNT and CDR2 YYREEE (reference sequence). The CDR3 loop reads CASSFKGGNNEQFF. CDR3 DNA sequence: TGTGCCAGCAGCTTCAAGGGGGGAAACAATGAGCAGTTCTTC.

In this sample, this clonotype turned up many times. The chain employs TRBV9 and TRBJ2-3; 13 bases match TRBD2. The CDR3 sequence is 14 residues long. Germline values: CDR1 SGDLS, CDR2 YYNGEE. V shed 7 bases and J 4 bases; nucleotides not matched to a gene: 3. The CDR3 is CASGTSGVADTQYF. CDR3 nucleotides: TGTGCCAGCGGGACTAGCGGGGTGGCAGATACGCAGTATTTT.

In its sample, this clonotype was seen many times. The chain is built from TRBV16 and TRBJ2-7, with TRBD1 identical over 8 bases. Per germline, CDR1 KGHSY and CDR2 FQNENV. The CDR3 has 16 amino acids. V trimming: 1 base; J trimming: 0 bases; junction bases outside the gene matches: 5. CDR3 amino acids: CASSQYGDRSSYEQYF. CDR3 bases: TGTGCCAGCAGCCAATACGGGGACAGGAGCTCCTACGAGCAGTACTTC.